Included here is one T cell receptor beta chain sequence, with context. Its specificity is unknown. This entry is derived from a study of cytomegalovirus exposure and HLA in healthy donors. Study results and limitations: Information on immune exposure was restricted to one variable (CMV serostatus). In all likelihood, a cluster of highly shared sequence variants was a sequencing artifact. Looking again later, the authors saw that most CMV-associated TCR beta chains seemed HLA-restricted.

Primers included in the PCR were 60 Vbeta and 13 Jbeta primers. The assay was immunoSEQ multiplex PCR, and TCRdb's table has in-frame clones only and misses some. The sample shows 120,000 or so clones, over 70% of them seen only once. CDR1 SGHAT and CDR2 FQNNGV come from the germline V gene. The CDR3 is made up of 15 amino acids. J lost 5 bases, V lost 0 bases, and 7 bases had no gene match. The source material was PBMCs. The chain is built from TRBV11-2 and TRBJ2-7; 7 nucleotides line up with TRBD2. This clonotype originated in a man aged 18 to 35 in good health and CMV-seropositive. The CDR3 DNA reads TGTGCCAGCAGCTTAGAGGCGGGAGACATCAACGAGCAGTACTTC. Translated: CASSLEAGDINEQYF.